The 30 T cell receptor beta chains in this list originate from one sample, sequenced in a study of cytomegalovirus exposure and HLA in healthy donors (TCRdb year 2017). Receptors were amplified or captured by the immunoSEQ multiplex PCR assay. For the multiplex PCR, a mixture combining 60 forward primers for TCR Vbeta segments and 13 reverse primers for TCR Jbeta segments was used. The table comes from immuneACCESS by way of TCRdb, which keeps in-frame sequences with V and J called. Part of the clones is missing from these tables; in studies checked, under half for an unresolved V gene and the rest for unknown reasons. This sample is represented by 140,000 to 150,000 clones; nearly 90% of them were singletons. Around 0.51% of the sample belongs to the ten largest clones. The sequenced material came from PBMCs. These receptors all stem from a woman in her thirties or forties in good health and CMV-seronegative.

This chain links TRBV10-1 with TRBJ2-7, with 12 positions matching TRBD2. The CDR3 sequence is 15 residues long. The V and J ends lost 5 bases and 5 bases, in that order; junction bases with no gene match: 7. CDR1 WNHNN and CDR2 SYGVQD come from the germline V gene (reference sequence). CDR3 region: CASSPGLAGSNEQYF. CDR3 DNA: TGCGCCAGCAGTCCTGGACTAGCGGGATCCAACGAGCAGTACTTC.

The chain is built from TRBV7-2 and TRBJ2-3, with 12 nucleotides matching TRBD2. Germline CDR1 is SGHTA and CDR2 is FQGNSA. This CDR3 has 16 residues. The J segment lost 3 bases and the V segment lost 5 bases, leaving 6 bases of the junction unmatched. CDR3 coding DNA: TGTGCCAGCAGCCAGCGACTAGCGGGAGTGACAGATACGCAGTATTTT. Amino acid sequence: CASSQRLAGVTDTQYF.

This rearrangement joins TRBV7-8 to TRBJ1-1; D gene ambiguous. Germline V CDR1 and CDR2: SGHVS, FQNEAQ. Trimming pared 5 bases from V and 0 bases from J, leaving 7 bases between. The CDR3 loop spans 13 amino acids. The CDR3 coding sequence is TGTGCCAGCAGCCCTTTCCTGAACACTGAAGCTTTCTTT. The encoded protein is CASSPFLNTEAFF.

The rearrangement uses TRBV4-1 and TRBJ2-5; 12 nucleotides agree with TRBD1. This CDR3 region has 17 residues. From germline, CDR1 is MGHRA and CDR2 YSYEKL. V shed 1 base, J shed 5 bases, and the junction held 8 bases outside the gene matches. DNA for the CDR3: TGCGCCAGCAGCCAAGGAATTGGGACAGGGGGCCGCGAGACCCAGTACTTC. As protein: CASSQGIGTGGRETQYF.

In nucleotides, the CDR3 is TGTGCCAGCAGCTTTACGGCGGGAGGCACAGATACGCAGTATTTT. Its protein product is CASSFTAGGTDTQYF. The chain joins TRBV11-2 to TRBJ2-3; 7 bases line up with TRBD2. This CDR3 is built from 15 residues. V was clipped by 3 bases and J by 1 base; unmatched bases: 4. CDR1 SGHAT and CDR2 FQNNGV come from the germline V gene. Full variable domain (rest looked up from reference TRBV11-2 and TRBJ2-3): EAGVAQSPRYKIIEKRQSVAFWCNPISGHATLYWYQQILGQGPKLLIQFQNNGVVDDSQLPKDRFSAERLKGVDSTLKIQPAKLEDSAVYLCASSFTAGGTDTQYFGPGTRLTVL.

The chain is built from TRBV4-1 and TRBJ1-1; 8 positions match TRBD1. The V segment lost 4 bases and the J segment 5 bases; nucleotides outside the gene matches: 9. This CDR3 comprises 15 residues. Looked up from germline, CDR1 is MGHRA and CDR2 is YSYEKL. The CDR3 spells CASSPFTGGGTEAFF. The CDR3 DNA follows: TGCGCCAGCAGCCCGTTCACAGGGGGAGGAACTGAAGCTTTCTTT.

In DNA form, the CDR3 reads TGTGCCAGCAGTTACCGGGCCCGGAGGTACGAGCAGTACTTC. Translated: CASSYRARRYEQYF. The chain has TRBV6-6 and TRBJ2-7, with D maybe TRBD2 (5 bases). Trimming took 2 bases from V and 4 from J, leaving 12 bases between them. The CDR3 covers 14 residues. CDR1 is MNHNY, CDR2 SVGAGI, per germline (reference sequence).

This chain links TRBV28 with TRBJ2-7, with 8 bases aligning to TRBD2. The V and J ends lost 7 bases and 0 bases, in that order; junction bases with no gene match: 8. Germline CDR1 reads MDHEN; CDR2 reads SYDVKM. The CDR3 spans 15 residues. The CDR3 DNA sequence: TGTGCCAGCACCCTCGGGGGGGCTCCCTCCTACGAGCAGTACTTC. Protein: CASTLGGAPSYEQYF.

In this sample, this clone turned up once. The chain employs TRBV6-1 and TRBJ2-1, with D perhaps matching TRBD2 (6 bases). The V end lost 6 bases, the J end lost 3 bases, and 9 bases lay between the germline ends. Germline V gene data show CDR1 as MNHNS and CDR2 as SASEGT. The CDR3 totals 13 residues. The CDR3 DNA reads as TGTGCCAGCAGGAGGGACTTCTACAATGAGCAGTTCTTC. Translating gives CASRRDFYNEQFF.

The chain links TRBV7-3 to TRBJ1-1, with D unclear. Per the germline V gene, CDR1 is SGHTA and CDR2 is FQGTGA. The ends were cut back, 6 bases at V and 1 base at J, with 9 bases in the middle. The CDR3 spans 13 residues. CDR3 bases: TGTGCCAGCAGTGGCTCCTGGAACACTGAAGCTTTCTTT. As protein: CASSGSWNTEAFF.

CDR3 nucleotides: TGTGCCAGCAGCATAGGGACTAGCGAAGCCAAAAACATTCAGTACTTC. It encodes CASSIGTSEAKNIQYF. The chain uses TRBV7-9 and TRBJ2-4, with 10 bases that match TRBD2. The junction had 4 bases not matched to a gene; V was cut back by 5 bases and J by 0 bases. CDR1 and CDR2 from the germline V gene are SEHNR and FQNEAQ (reference sequence). The CDR3 has 16 residues.

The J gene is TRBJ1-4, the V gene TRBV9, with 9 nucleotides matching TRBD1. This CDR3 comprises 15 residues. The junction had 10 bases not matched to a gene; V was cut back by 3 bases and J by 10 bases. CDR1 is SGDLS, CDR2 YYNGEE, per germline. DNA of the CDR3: TGTGCCAGCAGCGCCCGAGGGGGACAGGGAGGAAAACTGTTTTTT. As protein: CASSARGGQGGKLFF.

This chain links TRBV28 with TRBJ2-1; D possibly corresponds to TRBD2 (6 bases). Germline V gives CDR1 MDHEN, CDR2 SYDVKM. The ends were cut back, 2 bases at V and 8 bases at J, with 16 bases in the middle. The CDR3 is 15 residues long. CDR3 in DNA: TGTGCCAGCAGTTTAGGGGGGAGGTCCGGGGATGAGCAGTTCTTC. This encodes CASSLGGRSGDEQFF.

The CDR3 nucleotides are TGTGCCTGGTCCACGACAAAATACGAGCAGTACTTC. Encoded protein: CAWSTTKYEQYF. The genes are TRBV30 and TRBJ2-7; D is uncertain. The CDR3 has 12 amino acids. From germline, CDR1 is GTSNPN and CDR2 SVGIG (reference sequence). V was pared by 5 bases and J by 4 bases, with 12 bases between.

Written as DNA, the CDR3 is TGCGCCAGCAGCTGGGGGACAGTCGAGGGGTCCTACAATGAGCAGTTCTTC. Protein sequence: CASSWGTVEGSYNEQFF. The chain uses TRBV5-1 and TRBJ2-1; 7 bases map to TRBD1. CDR1 and CDR2 from the germline V gene are SGHRS and YFSETQ. The CDR3 covers 17 residues. The V segment lost 3 bases and the J segment 1 base; nucleotides outside the gene matches: 10.

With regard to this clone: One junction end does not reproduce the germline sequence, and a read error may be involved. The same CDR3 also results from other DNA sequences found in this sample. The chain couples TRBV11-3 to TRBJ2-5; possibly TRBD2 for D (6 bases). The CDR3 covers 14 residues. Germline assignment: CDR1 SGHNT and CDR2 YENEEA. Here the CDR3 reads CASSFLANQETQYF. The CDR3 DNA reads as TGTGCCAGCAGCTTCCTAGCGAACCAGGAGACCCAGTACTTC. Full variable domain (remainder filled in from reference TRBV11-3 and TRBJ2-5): EAGVVQSPRYKIIEKKQPVAFWCNPISGHNTLYWYLQNLGQGPELLIRYENEEAVDDSQLPKDRFSAERLKGVDSTLKIQPAELGDSAVYLCASSFLANQETQYFGPGTRLLVL.

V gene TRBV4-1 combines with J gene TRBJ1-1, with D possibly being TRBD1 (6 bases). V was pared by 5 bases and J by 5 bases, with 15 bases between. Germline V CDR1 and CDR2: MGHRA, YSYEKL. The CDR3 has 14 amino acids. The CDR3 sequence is CASSAEQGWTEAFF. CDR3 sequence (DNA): TGCGCCAGCAGCGCCGAACAGGGTTGGACTGAAGCTTTCTTT.

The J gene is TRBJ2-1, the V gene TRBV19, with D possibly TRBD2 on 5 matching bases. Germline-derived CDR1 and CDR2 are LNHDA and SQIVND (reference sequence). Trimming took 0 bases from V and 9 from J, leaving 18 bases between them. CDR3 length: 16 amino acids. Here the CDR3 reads CASSIDLRGSSSEQFF. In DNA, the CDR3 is TGTGCCAGTAGTATAGATCTCCGGGGATCTAGCAGTGAGCAGTTCTTC.

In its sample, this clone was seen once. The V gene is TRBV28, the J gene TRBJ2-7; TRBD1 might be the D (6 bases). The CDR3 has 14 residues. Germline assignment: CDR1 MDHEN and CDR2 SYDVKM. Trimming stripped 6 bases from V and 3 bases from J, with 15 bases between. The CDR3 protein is CASSPSGTLYEQYF. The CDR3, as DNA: TGTGCCAGCAGCCCCTCCGGGACACTCTACGAGCAGTACTTC.

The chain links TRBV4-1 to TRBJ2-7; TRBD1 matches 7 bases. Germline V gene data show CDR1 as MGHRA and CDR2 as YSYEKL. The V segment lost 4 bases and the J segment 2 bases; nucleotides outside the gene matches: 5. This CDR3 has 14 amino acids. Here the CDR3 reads CASSRETGTYEQYF. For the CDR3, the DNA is TGCGCCAGCAGCCGCGAGACAGGGACCTACGAGCAGTACTTC.

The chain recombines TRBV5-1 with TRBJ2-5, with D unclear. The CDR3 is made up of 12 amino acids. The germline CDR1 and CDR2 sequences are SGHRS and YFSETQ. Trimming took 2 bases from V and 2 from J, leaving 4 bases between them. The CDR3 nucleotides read TGCGCCAGCAGCTTCGCGCAAGAGACCCAGTACTTC. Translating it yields CASSFAQETQYF.

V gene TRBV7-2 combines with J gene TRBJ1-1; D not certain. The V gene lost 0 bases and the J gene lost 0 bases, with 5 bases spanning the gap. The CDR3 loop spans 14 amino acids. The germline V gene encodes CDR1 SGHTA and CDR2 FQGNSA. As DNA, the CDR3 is TGTGCCAGCAGCTTAGCCACAATGAACACTGAAGCTTTCTTT. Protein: CASSLATMNTEAFF.

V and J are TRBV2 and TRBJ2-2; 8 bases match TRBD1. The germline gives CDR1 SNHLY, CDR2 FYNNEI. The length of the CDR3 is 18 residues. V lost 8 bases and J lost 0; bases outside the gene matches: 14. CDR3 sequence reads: CASGRQGTYGANTGELFF. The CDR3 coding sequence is TGTGCCAGCGGGCGACAGGGGACTTACGGCGCGAACACCGGGGAGCTGTTTTTT.

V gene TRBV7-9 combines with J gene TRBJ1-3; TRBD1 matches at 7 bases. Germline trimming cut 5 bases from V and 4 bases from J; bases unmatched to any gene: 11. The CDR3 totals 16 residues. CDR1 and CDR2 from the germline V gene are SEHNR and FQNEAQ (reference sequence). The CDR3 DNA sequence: TGTGCCAGCAGCCCATCACCCAACAGGGGAGGAAACACCATATATTTT. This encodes CASSPSPNRGGNTIYF.

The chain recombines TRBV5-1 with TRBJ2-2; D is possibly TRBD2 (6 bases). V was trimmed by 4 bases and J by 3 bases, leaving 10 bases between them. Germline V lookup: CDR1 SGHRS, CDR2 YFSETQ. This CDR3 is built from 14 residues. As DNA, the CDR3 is TGCGCCAGCAGCCGGATAGCGGACACCGGGGAGCTGTTTTTT. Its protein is CASSRIADTGELFF.

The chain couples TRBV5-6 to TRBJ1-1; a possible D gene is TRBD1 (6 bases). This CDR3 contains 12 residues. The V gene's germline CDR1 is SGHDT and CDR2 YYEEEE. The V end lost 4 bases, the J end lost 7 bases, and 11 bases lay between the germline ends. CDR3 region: CASSNNRVEAFF. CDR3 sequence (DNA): TGTGCCAGCAGCAACAACAGGGTTGAAGCTTTCTTT.

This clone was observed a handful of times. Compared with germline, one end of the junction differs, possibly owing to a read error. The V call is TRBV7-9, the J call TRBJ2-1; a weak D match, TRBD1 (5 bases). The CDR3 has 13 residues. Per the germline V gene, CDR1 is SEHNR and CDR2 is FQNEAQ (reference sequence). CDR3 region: CSSSLQEYNEQFF. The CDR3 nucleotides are TGTTCCAGCAGCCTACAGGAATACAATGAGCAGTTCTTC.

The CDR3 spells CASSDPGDTQYF. The CDR3 DNA sequence: TGTGCCAGCAGTGACCCCGGTGATACGCAGTATTTT. The chain has TRBV6-4 and TRBJ2-3; no clear D. This CDR3 region has 12 residues. CDR1 and CDR2 from the germline V gene are MRHNA and SNTAGT. Trimming stripped 2 bases from V and 6 bases from J, with 6 bases between.

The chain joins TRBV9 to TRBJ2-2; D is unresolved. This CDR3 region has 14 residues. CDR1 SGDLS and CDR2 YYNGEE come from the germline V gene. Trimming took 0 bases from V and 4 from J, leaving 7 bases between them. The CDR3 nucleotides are TGTGCCAGCAGCGTAGAGCCCGCCACCGGGGAGCTGTTTTTT. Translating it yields CASSVEPATGELFF.

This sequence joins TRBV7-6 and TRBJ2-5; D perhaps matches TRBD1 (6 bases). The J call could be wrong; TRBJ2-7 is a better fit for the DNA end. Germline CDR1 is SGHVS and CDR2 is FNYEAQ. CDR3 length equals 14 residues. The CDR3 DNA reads TGTGCCAGCTCCCCCGCGGACAGCGCCTACGAGCAGTACTTC. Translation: CASSPADSAYEQYF.